This T cell receptor (beta chain) emerged from a study of CD8 T cells in Susac syndrome. Sequencing of TCR beta was performed on blood CD8+ and CD4+ T cells. Random hexamers were used to reverse transcribe the RNA input (about 0.5 to 1 ug). A multiplex approach, immunoSEQ multiplex PCR, amplified TCR beta CDR3 across 54 Vbeta and 13 Jbeta. TCRdb itself ran the immunoSEQ multiplex PCR reads through MiXCR, one entry per CDR3 protein. The repertoire has about 190,000 distinct CDR3 sequences, 93% of them found once; the top ten carry approximately 0.1%. This CDR3 has 13 amino acids. Trimming took 4 bases from V and 0 from J, leaving 3 bases between them. Germline lookup yields CDR1 SGHVS and CDR2 FNYEAQ.

The receptor comes from a human donor in good health. Sequencing was carried out using CD4+ T cells from PBMCs. The genes are TRBV7-6 and TRBJ2-2, with D unclear. The DNA of the CDR3 is TGTGCCAGCAGCTCAGCGAACACCGGGGAGCTGTTTTTT. It translates to CASSSANTGELFF.